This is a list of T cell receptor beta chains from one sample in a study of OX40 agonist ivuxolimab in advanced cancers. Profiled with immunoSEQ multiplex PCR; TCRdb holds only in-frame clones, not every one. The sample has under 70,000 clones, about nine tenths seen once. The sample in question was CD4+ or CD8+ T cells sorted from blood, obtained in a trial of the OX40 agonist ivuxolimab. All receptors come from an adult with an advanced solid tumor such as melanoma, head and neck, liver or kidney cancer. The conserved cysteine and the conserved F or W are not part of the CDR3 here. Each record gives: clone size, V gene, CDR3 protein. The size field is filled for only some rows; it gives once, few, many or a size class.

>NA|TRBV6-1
ASSEGGRGSYNEQF
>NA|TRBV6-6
ASRKPREGGGDTQY
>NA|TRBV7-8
ASSLNWYEQY
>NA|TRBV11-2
ASSPGTSGAYEQY
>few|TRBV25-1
ASSDPRDYEQY
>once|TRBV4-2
ASSPRVSGMNTGELF
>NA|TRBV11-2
ASSAQTGNQPQH
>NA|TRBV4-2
ASSQLEEAQSYGYT
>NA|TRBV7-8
ASSLGGNNEKLF
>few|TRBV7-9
ASSLAGVGVETQY
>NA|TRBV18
ASSPPATAVAYGYT
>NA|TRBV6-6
ASRTTGGSTEAF
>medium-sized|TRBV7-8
ASSSRIGQLDEQY
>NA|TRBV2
ATAGTGGREQY
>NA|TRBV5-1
ASSIESSGANVLT
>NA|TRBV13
ASSSRSRPLGEQY
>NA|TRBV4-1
ASSQAPGDSYEQY
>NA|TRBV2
ASSEARSGVTEAF
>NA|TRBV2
ASSETSGGTGELF
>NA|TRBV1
TSSRGSGRGLGTQY
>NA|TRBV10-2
ASSESTDTQY
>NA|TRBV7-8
ASSPSGLAAYEQY
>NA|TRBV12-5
ASGFTGATEAF
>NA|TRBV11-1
ASGGGIQETQY
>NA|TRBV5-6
ASSPGLAGGPGAYNEQF
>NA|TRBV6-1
ASSLQQGAHYGYT